The 2 T cell receptor beta chains below were found in one sample sequenced in a study of T cell responses to AZD1222 COVID-19 vaccine. The data were produced by immunoSEQ multiplex PCR, yet TCRdb's version contains in-frame clones alone and is incomplete. The sample has over 130,000 clones. The sequencing input was peripheral blood. The receptor set was obtained from an adult in good health.

The CDR3 region is CASSIRQESQPQHF. The CDR3 DNA is TGTGCCAGTAGCATAAGACAGGAAAGTCAGCCCCAGCATTTT. V and J are TRBV19 and TRBJ1-5; a weak D match, TRBD1 (6 bases). V was cut by 6 bases and J by 6 bases, with 15 bases left in between. This CDR3 region has 14 residues. Germline CDR1 LNHDA, CDR2 SQIVND (reference sequence).

The chain links TRBV20-1 to TRBJ1-2, with D perhaps TRBD1 (5 bases). Germline V gene sequence: CDR1 DFQATT, CDR2 SNEGSKA (reference sequence). The CDR3 loop spans 11 amino acids. V dropped 3 bases and J dropped 6 bases, with 8 bases sitting between them. This CDR3 reads CSASQGHGYTF. DNA of the CDR3: TGCAGTGCTAGTCAGGGCCATGGCTACACCTTC.